The 11 T cell receptor beta chains listed next were all sequenced from one sample in a study of T-cell memory formation after mild COVID-19. A single record per CDR3 protein comes from TCRdb applying MiXCR to the 5' RACE reads. Of roughly 340,000 distinct CDR3 sequences detected, 20% to 25% appear once; the ten largest clones hold 21%. The sequencing input was PBMCs or a T cell subset sorted from them (not recorded which). The receptors were sampled from a man aged 18 to 35 who had mild COVID-19 (a few samples of this study predate the infection). Cell type and time point are not known.

The chain combines TRBV23-1 with TRBJ2-2; 9 nucleotides line up with TRBD1. TRBV23-1 counts as an open reading frame of uncertain function. V gave up 3 bases and J gave up 7 bases; unmatched junction bases: 15. The CDR3 has 18 amino acids. CDR3 in amino acids: CASSHPGWTGEEHGELFF. The DNA for the CDR3 is TGCGCCAGCAGTCACCCTGGGTGGACAGGGGAAGAACACGGGGAGCTGTTTTTT.

The V call is TRBV20-1, the J call TRBJ2-1, with 10 bases lining up with TRBD2. There are 14 residues in the CDR3. CDR1 DFQATT and CDR2 SNEGSKA come from the germline V gene (reference sequence). Trimming took 1 base from V and 3 from J; bases not matched to a gene: 0. CDR3 sequence reads: CSARASGGYNEQFF. CDR3 nucleotides: TGCAGTGCTAGAGCTAGCGGGGGCTACAATGAGCAGTTCTTC.

This clonotype has just a few counts. The V and J genes are TRBV7-3 and TRBJ2-3; TRBD2 agrees at 10 bases. With 5 bases clipped from V and 1 base from J, the junction kept 9 bases outside the gene matches. CDR3 size: 17 residues. The V gene's germline CDR1 is SGHTA and CDR2 FQGTGA. The CDR3 DNA reads TGTGCCAGCAGCCCCCACCTAGCGGGGGCTGGCACAGATACGCAGTATTTT. It translates to CASSPHLAGAGTDTQYF.

This rearrangement joins TRBV4-1 to TRBJ2-7, with D perhaps being TRBD1 or TRBD2 (5 bases each). The V end was cut by 3 bases, the J end by 5 bases, with 20 bases between. The CDR3 covers 16 residues. Looked up from germline, CDR1 is MGHRA and CDR2 is YSYEKL. Here the CDR3 DNA reads TGCGCCAGCAGCCACCCCGAGGGTAGGGGCCTCGACGAGCAGTACTTC. Protein: CASSHPEGRGLDEQYF.

The chain couples TRBV28 to TRBJ2-7, with D possibly matching TRBD2 (6 bases). Trimming took off 5 bases at V and 4 bases at J, with 18 bases between the two ends. This CDR3 spans 15 amino acids. In germline, CDR1 is MDHEN, CDR2 SYDVKM. The CDR3 DNA is TGTGCCAGCAGTACCAACGGGACTGAGGGTTACGAGCAGTACGTC. Its translation: CASSTNGTEGYEQYV.

This clonotype appeared a single time. The chain recombines TRBV5-8 with TRBJ2-1; no clear D. CDR3 length: 12 amino acids. Trimming left V 6 bases short and J 10 bases short, with 14 bases between. The germline V gene has CDR1 SGHTS and CDR2 YDEGEE. CDR3 region: CASNRWFVEQFF. CDR3 sequence (DNA): TGTGCCAGCAATCGGTGGTTTGTGGAGCAGTTCTTC.

The rearrangement links TRBV6-5 to TRBJ2-1; TRBD1 matches 9 bases. V gave up 4 bases and J gave up 8 bases; unmatched junction bases: 12. Germline V gene data show CDR1 as MNHEY and CDR2 as SVGAGI. This CDR3 contains 16 residues. The CDR3 DNA reads TGTGCCAGCAGTTCTTCCGGGACAGGGAAGTATGATGAGCAGTTCTTC. Translated: CASSSSGTGKYDEQFF.

V gene TRBV9 combines with J gene TRBJ2-3; a weak D match, TRBD1 (6 bases). This CDR3 has 14 residues. V was trimmed by 6 bases and J by 0 bases, leaving 11 bases between them. Germline V gives CDR1 SGDLS, CDR2 YYNGEE. CDR3 residues: CASTGTRSTDTQYF. The CDR3 DNA reads TGTGCCAGCACCGGGACAAGGAGCACAGATACGCAGTATTTT.

This clonotype showed up just a few times. The chain combines TRBV27 with TRBJ2-3; no definite D call. CDR3 length equals 17 residues. Per the germline V gene, CDR1 is MNHEY and CDR2 is SMNVEV (reference sequence). V was pared by 5 bases and J by 0 bases, with 18 bases between. The CDR3 spells CASSDGPWSSSTDTQYF. CDR3 in DNA: TGTGCCAGCAGTGATGGCCCATGGTCCTCCAGCACAGATACGCAGTATTTT.

The chain uses TRBV4-3 and TRBJ2-1; the D gene is possibly TRBD2 (6 bases). The CDR3 runs 15 residues. Looked up from germline, CDR1 is LGHNA and CDR2 is YSLEER. The V end was cut by 3 bases, the J end by 5 bases, with 14 bases between. The CDR3, as DNA: TGCGCCAGCAGCCAGCGGGGCTTACCCGACAATGAGCAGTTCTTC. Translation: CASSQRGLPDNEQFF.

This clonotype was detected a few times. This sequence joins TRBV7-3 and TRBJ2-7; the match to TRBD2 covers 10 bases. Germline values: CDR1 SGHTA, CDR2 FQGTGA. V lost 8 bases to trimming and J lost 1 base; unmatched junction nucleotides: 2. This CDR3 has 13 residues. The CDR3 DNA reads TGTGCCAGCGGACTAGCGGATTCCTACGAGCAGTACTTC. It translates to CASGLADSYEQYF.